What follows are 2 T cell receptor beta chains derived from one specimen sequenced in a study of blood T cell repertoires in COVID-19 (TCRdb year 2020). The receptor library was made with the immunoSEQ multiplex PCR assay. This is the immuneACCESS table as TCRdb keeps it, with only in-frame sequences that have V and J called. A part of the clones is gone; compared with another copy, unresolved V genes explain less than half, and the rest is unexplained. This sample comprises some 80,000 clones, approximately 80% of them detected only once. The top ten hold 20% to 25% of the sample. The sample taken for sequencing was peripheral blood. These receptors came from a woman between 50 and 59 years old with acute or convalescent COVID-19.

V and J are TRBV19 and TRBJ1-2; tentatively, D is TRBD1 (5 bases). V was cut by 7 bases and J by 5 bases, with 26 bases left in between. CDR3 length: 17 residues. Per germline, CDR1 LNHDA and CDR2 SQIVND (reference sequence). CDR3 amino acids: CASTSWASTTKGYGYTF. CDR3 coding DNA: TGTGCCAGTACTTCATGGGCCAGCACCACGAAGGGGTATGGCTACACCTTC.

This clone was seen only a few times. The chain links TRBV19 to TRBJ1-4; D gene uncertain. The CDR3 spans 13 residues. Germline assignment: CDR1 LNHDA and CDR2 SQIVND (reference sequence). Deletions cut 2 bases from V and 8 bases from J, with 9 bases between. The CDR3 reads CASSISAREKLFF. The CDR3 DNA reads TGTGCCAGTAGTATATCCGCGAGAGAAAAACTGTTTTTT.